The rows below give T cell receptor beta chains drawn from one sample of a study of cytomegalovirus exposure and HLA in healthy donors. Using immunoSEQ multiplex PCR, the repertoire was profiled, and TCRdb retains in-frame clones only, with some absent. This sample's table reports fewer than 85,000 clones. What was sequenced was PBMCs. All receptors derive from a female donor in good health and CMV-seropositive. The CDR3 runs from the conserved cysteine through the conserved F or W. The order of the fields is CDR3 protein, CDR3 DNA, D gene, V gene, J gene. A D gene is named only where the DNA matches it firmly.

CASRRLAGVTDTQYF	TGTGCCAGCAGGAGACTAGCGGGGGTCACAGATACGCAGTATTTT	TRBD2	TRBV2	TRBJ2-3
CASKSGGPHNEQFF	TGCGCCAGCAAGTCGGGAGGGCCTCACAATGAGCAGTTCTTC	TRBD2	TRBV5-1	TRBJ2-1
CASSSNTGNYNEQFF	TGTGCTAGCAGCTCAAACACAGGAAATTACAATGAGCAGTTCTTC	NA	TRBV7-7	TRBJ2-1
CATSNPSSNYGYTF	TGTGCCACCAGCAACCCCAGTTCTAACTATGGCTACACCTTC	NA	TRBV15	TRBJ1-2
CASSDSGTSSYEQYF	TGTGCCAGCAGTGATAGCGGGACTAGCTCCTACGAGCAGTACTTC	TRBD2	TRBV25-1	TRBJ2-7
CASSDGVGDYYNEQFF	TGTGCCAGCAGCGATGGGGTCGGGGACTACTACAATGAGCAGTTCTTC	TRBD2	TRBV9	TRBJ2-1
CASSSQGTSTDTQYF	TGTGCCAGCAGCTCCCAGGGTACTAGCACAGATACGCAGTATTTT	NA	TRBV7-6	TRBJ2-3
CASSPGQLGTGELFF	TGTGCCAGCAGCCCCGGACAGTTGGGCACCGGGGAGCTGTTTTTT	NA	TRBV9	TRBJ2-2
CASSESRTGVYEQYF	TGCGCCAGCAGTGAGTCGCGGACAGGGGTGTACGAGCAGTACTTC	TRBD1	TRBV10-1	TRBJ2-7
CASSERLGGSEQFF	TGTGCCAGCAGTGAAAGGCTCGGAGGGTCTGAGCAGTTCTTC	NA	TRBV6-1	TRBJ2-1
CASSQGAGGPISTDTQYF	TGCGCCAGCAGCCAAGGTGCGGGGGGGCCGATTAGCACAGATACGCAGTATTTT	TRBD2	TRBV4-1	TRBJ2-3
CASSRPRGDTQYF	TGTGCCAGCAGCCGCCCTAGAGGAGATACGCAGTATTTT	NA	TRBV7-2	TRBJ2-3
CASSYSGGDYEQYF	TGTGCCAGCAGTTACTCAGGGGGCGATTACGAGCAGTACTTC	TRBD1	TRBV6-5	TRBJ2-7
CASSPRDKNIQYF	TGTGCCAGCTCCCCCCGGGACAAAAACATTCAGTACTTC	NA	TRBV9	TRBJ2-4
CASSARTSGGADTQYF	TGCGCCAGCAGCGCGAGGACTAGCGGGGGGGCGGATACGCAGTATTTT	TRBD2	TRBV5-1	TRBJ2-3
CASSLGLAGVAKNIQYF	TGCGCCAGCAGCTTGGGACTAGCGGGAGTAGCCAAAAACATTCAGTACTTC	TRBD2	TRBV5-1	TRBJ2-4
CASSLGPGTGGYTF	TGTGCCAGCAGCTTAGGACCGGGTACAGGGGGCTACACCTTC	NA	TRBV7-2	TRBJ1-2
CASGLGGLAGGSGYEQYF	TGTGCCAGCGGCTTGGGGGGACTAGCGGGGGGCTCCGGATACGAGCAGTACTTC	TRBD2	TRBV5-4	TRBJ2-7
CASSVDRGGPLHF	TGTGCCAGCAGTGTGGACAGGGGAGGACCCCTCCACTTT	TRBD1	TRBV6-1	TRBJ1-6
CASSEGGRNTEAFF	TGTGCCAGCAGTGAGGGGGGGAGGAACACTGAAGCTTTCTTT	NA	TRBV25-1	TRBJ1-1
CASSPVLAGGSGEQYF	TGTGCCAGCTCACCGGTCCTGGCGGGGGGGTCCGGGGAGCAGTACTTC	TRBD2	TRBV18	TRBJ2-7
CASSPRQGTSTDTQYF	TGTGCCAGCTCACCACGACAGGGGACTTCCACAGATACGCAGTATTTT	TRBD1	TRBV18	TRBJ2-3